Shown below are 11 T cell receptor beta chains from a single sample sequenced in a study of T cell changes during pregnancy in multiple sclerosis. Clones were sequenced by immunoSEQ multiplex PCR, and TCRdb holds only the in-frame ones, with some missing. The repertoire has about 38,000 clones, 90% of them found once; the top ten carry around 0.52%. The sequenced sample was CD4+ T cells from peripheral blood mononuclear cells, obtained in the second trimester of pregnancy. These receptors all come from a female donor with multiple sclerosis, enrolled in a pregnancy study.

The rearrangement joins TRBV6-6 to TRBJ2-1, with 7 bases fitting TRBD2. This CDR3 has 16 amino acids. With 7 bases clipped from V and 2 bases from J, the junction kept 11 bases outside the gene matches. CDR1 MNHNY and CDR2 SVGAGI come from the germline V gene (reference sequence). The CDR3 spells CASTSLRGSTYNEQFF. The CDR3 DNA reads TGTGCCAGCACCTCATTGCGCGGGAGCACCTACAATGAGCAGTTCTTC.

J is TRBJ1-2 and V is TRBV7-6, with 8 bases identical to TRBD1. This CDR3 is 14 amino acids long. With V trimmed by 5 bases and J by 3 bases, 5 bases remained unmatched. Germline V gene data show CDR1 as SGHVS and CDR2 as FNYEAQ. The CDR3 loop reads CASSKGQGDYGYTF. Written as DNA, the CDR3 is TGTGCCAGCAGCAAAGGACAGGGAGACTATGGCTACACCTTC.

The CDR3 bases are TGTGCCAGCAGTCCTCTTGGAGGGGGCGCTGAGACCCAGTACTTC. This gives the protein CASSPLGGGAETQYF. J is TRBJ2-5 and V is TRBV7-6, with a possible D match to TRBD1 (7 bases). Germline V gives CDR1 SGHVS, CDR2 FNYEAQ. Trimming pared 6 bases from V and 5 bases from J, leaving 19 bases between. The CDR3 is made up of 15 amino acids.

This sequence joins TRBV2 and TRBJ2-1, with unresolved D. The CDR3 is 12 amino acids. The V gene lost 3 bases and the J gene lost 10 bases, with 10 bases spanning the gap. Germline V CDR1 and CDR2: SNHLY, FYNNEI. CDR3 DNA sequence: TGTGCCAGCAGTGATTACGGGTTAGAGCAGTTCTTC. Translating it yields CASSDYGLEQFF.

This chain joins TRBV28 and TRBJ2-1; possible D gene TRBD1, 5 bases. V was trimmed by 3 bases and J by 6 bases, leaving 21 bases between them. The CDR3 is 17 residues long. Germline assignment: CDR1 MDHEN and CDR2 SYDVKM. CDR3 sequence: CASSLNNRSPFSNEQFF. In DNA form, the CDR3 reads TGTGCCAGCAGTTTGAACAACAGGTCTCCTTTCAGCAATGAGCAGTTCTTC.

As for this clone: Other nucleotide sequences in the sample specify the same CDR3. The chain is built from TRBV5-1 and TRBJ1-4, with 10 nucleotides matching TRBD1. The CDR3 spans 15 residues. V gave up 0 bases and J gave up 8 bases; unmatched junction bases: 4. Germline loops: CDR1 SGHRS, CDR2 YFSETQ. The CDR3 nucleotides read TGCGCCAGCAGCTTGGGGGACAGGGGCGCAGAAAAACTGTTTTTT. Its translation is CASSLGDRGAEKLFF.

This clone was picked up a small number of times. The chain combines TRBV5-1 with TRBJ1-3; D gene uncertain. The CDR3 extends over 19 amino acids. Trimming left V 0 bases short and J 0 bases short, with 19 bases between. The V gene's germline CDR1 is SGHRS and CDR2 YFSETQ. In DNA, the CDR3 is TGCGCCAGCAGCTTGGACGCACGGCGGGCCCTGAGCTCTGGAAACACCATATATTTT. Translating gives CASSLDARRALSSGNTIYF.

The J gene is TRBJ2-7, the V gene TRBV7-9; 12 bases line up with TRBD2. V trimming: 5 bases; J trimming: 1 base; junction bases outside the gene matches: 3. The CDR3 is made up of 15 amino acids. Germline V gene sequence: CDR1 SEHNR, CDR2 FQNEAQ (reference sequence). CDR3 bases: TGTGCCAGCAGCCTGGGGACTAGCGGGTCCTACGAGCAGTACTTC. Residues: CASSLGTSGSYEQYF.

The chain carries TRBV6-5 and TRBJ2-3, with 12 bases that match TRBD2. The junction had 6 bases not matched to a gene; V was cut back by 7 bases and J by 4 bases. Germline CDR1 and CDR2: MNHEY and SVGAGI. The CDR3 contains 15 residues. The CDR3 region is CASTQTSGSADTQYF. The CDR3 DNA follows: TGTGCCAGCACCCAGACTAGCGGGAGCGCAGATACGCAGTATTTT.

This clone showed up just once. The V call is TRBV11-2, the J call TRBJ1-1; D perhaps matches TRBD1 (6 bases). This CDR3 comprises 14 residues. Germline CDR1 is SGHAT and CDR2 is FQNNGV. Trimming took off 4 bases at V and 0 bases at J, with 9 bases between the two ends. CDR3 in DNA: TGTGCCAGCAGCTACAACAGGGTGAACACTGAAGCTTTCTTT. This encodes CASSYNRVNTEAFF.

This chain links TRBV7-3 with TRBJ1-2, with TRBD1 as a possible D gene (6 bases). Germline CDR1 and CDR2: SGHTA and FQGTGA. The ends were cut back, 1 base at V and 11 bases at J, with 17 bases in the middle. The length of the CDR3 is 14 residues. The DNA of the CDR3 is TGTGCCAGCAGCTTAATCGGCGGGGGCGGGAAGTACACCTTC. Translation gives CASSLIGGGGKYTF.